The table lists the clone carrying this T cell receptor (beta chain) with many counts. Antigen specificity is unknown. Trimming removed 2 bases at V and 0 bases at J, with 7 bases between. The CDR3 is 13 residues long. Germline lookup yields CDR1 SQVTM and CDR2 ANQGSEA. Molecular barcoding with unique molecular identifiers was used for the TCRbeta library. TCRdb re-analysed the PCR reads in MiXCR, keeping a single row per CDR3 protein. The sample includes around 440,000 distinct CDR3 sequences, roughly 10% of them seen just once. This specimen comes from a study of T-cell reconstitution after alpha-beta-depleted transplantation in children. Findings of the study overall: One year post-transplant, T-cell counts and diversity were largely derived from T cells produced anew. Elevated TCRbeta diversity at day 60 was traced, in some patients, to surviving recipient T cells and thymic progenitors. Approximately two months post-transplant, alpha-beta T cells reportedly originated from several hundred expanded graft clones.

Here the sequenced sample was PBMCs, taken before TCRalphabeta/CD19-depleted stem cell transplant. V and J are TRBV29-1 and TRBJ1-2; D might be TRBD1 (6 bases). The source of this sequence is a child aged 2 to 15 with inherited bone marrow failure, due to receive a stem cell transplant. CDR3 in amino acids: CSVERTANYGYTF. The CDR3 DNA reads TGCAGCGTTGAACGGACAGCTAACTATGGCTACACCTTC.